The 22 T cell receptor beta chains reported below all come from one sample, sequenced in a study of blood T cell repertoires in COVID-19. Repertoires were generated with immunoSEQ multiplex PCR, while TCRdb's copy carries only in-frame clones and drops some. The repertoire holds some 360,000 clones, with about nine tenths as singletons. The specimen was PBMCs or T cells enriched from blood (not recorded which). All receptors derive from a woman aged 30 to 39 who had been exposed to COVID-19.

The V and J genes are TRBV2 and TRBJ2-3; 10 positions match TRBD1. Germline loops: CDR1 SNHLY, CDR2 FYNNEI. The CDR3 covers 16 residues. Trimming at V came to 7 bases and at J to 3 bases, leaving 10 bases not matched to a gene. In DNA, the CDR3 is TGTGCCAGCACCTCTCCGGGACAGGGGAATACAGATACGCAGTATTTT. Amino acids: CASTSPGQGNTDTQYF. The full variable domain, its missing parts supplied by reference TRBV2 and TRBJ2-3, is EPEVTQTPSHQVTQMGQEVILRCVPISNHLYFYWYRQILGQKVEFLVSFYNNEISEKSEIFDDQFSVERPDGSNFTLKIRSTKLEDSAMYFCASTSPGQGNTDTQYFGPGTRLTVL.

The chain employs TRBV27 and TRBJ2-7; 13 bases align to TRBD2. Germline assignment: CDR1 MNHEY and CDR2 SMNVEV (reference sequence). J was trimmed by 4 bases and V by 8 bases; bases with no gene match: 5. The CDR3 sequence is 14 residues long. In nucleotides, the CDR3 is TGTGCCAGCTGGGGACTAGCGGGATGGTACGAGCAGTACTTC. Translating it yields CASWGLAGWYEQYF.

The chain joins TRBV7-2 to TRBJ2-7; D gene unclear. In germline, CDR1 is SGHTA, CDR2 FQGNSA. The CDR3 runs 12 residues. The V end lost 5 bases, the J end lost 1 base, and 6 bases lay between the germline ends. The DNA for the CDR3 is TGTGCCAGCAGCCCACAGTCCTACGAGCAGTACTTC. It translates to CASSPQSYEQYF.

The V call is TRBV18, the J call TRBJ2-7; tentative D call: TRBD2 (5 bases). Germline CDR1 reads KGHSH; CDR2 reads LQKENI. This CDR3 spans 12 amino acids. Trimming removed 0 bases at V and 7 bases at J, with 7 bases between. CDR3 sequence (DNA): TGTGCCAGCTCACCACCGACGGGAGAGCAGTACTTC. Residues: CASSPPTGEQYF.

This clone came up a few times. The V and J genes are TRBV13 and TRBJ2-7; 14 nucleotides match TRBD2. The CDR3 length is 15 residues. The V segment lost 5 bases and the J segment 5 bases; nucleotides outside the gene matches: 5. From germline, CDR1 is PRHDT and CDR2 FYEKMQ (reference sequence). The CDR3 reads CASSEGLAGVDEQYF. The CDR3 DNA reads TGTGCCAGCAGCGAGGGACTAGCGGGAGTAGACGAGCAGTACTTC.

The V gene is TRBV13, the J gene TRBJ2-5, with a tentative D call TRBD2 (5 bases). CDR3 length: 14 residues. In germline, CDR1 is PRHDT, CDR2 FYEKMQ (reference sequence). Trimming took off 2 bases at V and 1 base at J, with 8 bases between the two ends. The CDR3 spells CASSLSGIQETQYF. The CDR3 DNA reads TGTGCCAGCAGCTTAAGCGGTATCCAAGAGACCCAGTACTTC.

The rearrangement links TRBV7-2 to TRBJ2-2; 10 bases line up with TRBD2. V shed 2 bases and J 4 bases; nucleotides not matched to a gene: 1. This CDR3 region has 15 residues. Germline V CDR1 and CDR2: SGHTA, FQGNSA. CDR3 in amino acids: CASSLLAGATGELFF. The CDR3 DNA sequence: TGTGCCAGCAGCTTACTAGCGGGAGCCACCGGGGAGCTGTTTTTT.

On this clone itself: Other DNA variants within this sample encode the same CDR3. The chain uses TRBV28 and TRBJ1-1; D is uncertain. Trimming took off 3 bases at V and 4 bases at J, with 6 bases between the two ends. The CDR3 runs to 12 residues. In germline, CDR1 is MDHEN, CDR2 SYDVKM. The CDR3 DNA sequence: TGTGCCAGCAGTTTTCGGGGCACTGAAGCTTTCTTT. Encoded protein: CASSFRGTEAFF.

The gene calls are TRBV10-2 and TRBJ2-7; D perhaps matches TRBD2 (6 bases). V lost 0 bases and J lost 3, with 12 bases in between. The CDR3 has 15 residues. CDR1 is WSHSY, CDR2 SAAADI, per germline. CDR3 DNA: TGCGCCAGCAGTGAGTCGTGGGCGGGAAACTACGAGCAGTACTTC. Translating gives CASSESWAGNYEQYF.

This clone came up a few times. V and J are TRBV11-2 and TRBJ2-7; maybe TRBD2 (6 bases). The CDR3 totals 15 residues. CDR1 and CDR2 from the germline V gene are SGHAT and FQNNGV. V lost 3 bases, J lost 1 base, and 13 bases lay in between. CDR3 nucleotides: TGTGCCAGCAGCTTCGCGGCGGGGCCTTCCTACGAGCAGTACTTC. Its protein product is CASSFAAGPSYEQYF.

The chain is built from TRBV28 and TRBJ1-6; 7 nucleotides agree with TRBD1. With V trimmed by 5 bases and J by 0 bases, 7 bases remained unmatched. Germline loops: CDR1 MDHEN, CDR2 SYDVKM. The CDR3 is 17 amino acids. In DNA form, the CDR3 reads TGTGCCAGCAGTCGGGACAGCGGGAGCTCCTATAATTCACCCCTCCACTTT. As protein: CASSRDSGSSYNSPLHF.

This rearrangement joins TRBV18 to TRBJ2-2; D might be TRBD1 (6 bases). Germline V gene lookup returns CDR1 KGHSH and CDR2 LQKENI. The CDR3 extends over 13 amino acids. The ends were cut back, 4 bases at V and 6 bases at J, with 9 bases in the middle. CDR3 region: CASSLQGPGELFF. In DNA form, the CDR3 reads TGTGCCAGCTCACTACAGGGTCCCGGGGAGCTGTTTTTT. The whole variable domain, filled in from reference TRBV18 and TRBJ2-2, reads NAGVMQNPRHLVRRRGQEARLRCSPMKGHSHVYWYRQLPEEGLKFMVYLQKENIIDESGMPKERFSAEFPKEGPSILRIQQVVRGDSAAYFCASSLQGPGELFFGEGSRLTVL.

CDR3 residues: CASTLGRGFNEKLFF. The CDR3 DNA follows: TGTGCCAGCACCCTCGGAAGGGGATTTAATGAAAAACTGTTTTTT. The chain recombines TRBV2 with TRBJ1-4, with TRBD1 as a possible D gene (5 bases). The V gene lost 7 bases and the J gene lost 4 bases, with 16 bases spanning the gap. The germline V gene encodes CDR1 SNHLY and CDR2 FYNNEI. The CDR3 length is 15 residues.

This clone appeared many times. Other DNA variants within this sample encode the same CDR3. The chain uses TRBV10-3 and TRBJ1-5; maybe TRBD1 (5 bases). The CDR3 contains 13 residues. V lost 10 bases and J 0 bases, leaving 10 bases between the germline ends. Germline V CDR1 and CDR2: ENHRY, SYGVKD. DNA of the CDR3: TGTGCCACCTCGGACATTAGCAATCAGCCCCAGCATTTT. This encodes CATSDISNQPQHF.

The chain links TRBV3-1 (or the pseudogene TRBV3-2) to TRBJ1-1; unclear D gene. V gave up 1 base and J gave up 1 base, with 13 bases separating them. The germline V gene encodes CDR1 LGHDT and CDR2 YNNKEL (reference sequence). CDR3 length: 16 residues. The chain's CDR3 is CASSQGNRRRNTEAFF. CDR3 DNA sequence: TGTGCCAGCAGCCAAGGGAACCGGCGGAGGAACACTGAAGCTTTCTTT.

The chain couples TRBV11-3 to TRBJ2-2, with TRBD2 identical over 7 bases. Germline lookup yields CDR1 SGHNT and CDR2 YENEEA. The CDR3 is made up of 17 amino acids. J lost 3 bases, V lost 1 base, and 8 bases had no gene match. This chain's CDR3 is CASSLANEAGHTGELFF. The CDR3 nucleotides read TGTGCCAGCAGCTTAGCAAACGAAGCGGGACACACCGGGGAGCTGTTTTTT. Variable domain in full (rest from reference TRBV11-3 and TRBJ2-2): EAGVVQSPRYKIIEKKQPVAFWCNPISGHNTLYWYLQNLGQGPELLIRYENEEAVDDSQLPKDRFSAERLKGVDSTLKIQPAELGDSAVYLCASSLANEAGHTGELFFGEGSRLTVL.

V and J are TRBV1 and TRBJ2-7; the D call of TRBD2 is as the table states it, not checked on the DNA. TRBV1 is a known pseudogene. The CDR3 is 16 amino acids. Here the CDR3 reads CTSSQDPPSGSYEQYF. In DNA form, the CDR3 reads TGCACCAGCAGCCAAGATCCCCCTAGCGGGAGCTACGAGCAGTACTTC.

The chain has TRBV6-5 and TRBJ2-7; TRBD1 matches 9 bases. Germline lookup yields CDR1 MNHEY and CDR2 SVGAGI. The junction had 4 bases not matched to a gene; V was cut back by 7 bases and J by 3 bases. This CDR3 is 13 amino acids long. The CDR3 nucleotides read TGTGCCAGCACCCGGACAGGGGACTACGAGCAGTACTTC. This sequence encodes CASTRTGDYEQYF.

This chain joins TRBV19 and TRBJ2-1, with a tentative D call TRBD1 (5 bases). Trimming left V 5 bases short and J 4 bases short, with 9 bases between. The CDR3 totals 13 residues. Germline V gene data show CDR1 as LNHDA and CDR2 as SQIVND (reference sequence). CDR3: CASSSTGYNEQFF. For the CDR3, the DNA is TGTGCCAGTAGTTCTACAGGATACAATGAGCAGTTCTTC.

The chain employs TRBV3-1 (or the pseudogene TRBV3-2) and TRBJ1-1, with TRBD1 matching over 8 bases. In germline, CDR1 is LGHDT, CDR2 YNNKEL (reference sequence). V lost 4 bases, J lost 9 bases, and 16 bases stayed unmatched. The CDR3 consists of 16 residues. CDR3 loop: CASSPTVSGTGAQAFF. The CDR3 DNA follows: TGTGCCAGCAGCCCAACGGTATCCGGGACAGGAGCCCAAGCTTTCTTT.

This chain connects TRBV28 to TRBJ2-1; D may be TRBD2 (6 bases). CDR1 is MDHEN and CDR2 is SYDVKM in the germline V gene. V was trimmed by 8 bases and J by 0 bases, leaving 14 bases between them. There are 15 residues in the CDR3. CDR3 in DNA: TGTGCCAGCCGCCGGGACTCGAGCTCCTACAATGAGCAGTTCTTC. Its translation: CASRRDSSSYNEQFF.

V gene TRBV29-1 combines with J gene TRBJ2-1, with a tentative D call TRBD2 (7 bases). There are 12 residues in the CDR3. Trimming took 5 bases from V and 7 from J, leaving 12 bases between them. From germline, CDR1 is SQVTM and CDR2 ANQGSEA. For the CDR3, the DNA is TGCAGCGTTCTGCGGGGGCCAAATGAGCAGTTCTTC. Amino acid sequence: CSVLRGPNEQFF.